This TCR beta chain originates from a study of T-cell memory formation after mild COVID-19. Each CDR3 protein is one row after TCRdb ran MiXCR on the 5' RACE reads. The sample has about 400,000 distinct CDR3 sequences; about a quarter are singletons. The CDR3 totals 18 residues. Germline-derived CDR1 and CDR2 are LGHNA and YSLEER. After removal of 0 bases from V and 1 base from J, the junction contained 12 bases not matched to a gene. The sequence came from an adult woman who had mild COVID-19 (a few samples of this study predate the infection). Cell type and time point are not known. The chain uses TRBV4-3 and TRBJ2-7, with 7 bases aligning to TRBD2. What was sequenced was PBMCs or a T cell subset sorted from them (not recorded which). The chain's CDR3 is CASSQDLTRGRSSYEQYF. The CDR3 DNA is TGCGCCAGCAGCCAAGATTTGACTCGCGGGAGATCGTCCTACGAGCAGTACTTC.